This TCR beta chain was captured by sequencing in a study of blood T cell repertoires in COVID-19. Study in general: The cDNA or gDNA used as material had been derived from T cells, B-cell-depleted T cells, or PBMCs.

As originally analysed: It was from reference gene primer amplification that nucleated cell counts were estimated. Assay: immunoSEQ multiplex PCR; the TCRdb copy retains only in-frame clones and omits some. V and J calls and clone size are as listed in that table; D and trimming were resolved from the DNA. This sample has tens of thousands of clones, with around 89% found just once. Germline values: CDR1 LNHDA, CDR2 SQIVND (reference sequence). Trimming took 8 bases from V and 1 from J, leaving 9 bases between them. This CDR3 spans 14 amino acids. The rearrangement uses TRBV19 and TRBJ2-6; D perhaps matches TRBD2 (5 bases). The receptor was isolated from a human donor in a cohort sampled during active COVID-19. Sequencing was performed on peripheral blood. CDR3 bases: TGTGCCAGTGAACGGGGTTCTGGGGCCAACGTCCTGACTTTC. As protein: CASERGSGANVLTF.